This passage covers 10 T cell receptor beta chains from one sample sequenced in a study of cytomegalovirus exposure and HLA in healthy donors. TCRdb keeps only in-frame clones here, not all; method: immunoSEQ multiplex PCR. There are 80,000 to 100,000 clones in the sample; roughly 87% occur only once, and about 5.7% lies in the top ten. Input material: PBMCs. The origin of the receptors is a man between 18 and 35 years old in good health and CMV-seropositive.

In its sample, this clone was seen once. The V gene is TRBV27, the J gene TRBJ2-3, with D uncertain. V shed 4 bases and J shed 7 bases, with 6 bases lying between them. Germline lookup yields CDR1 MNHEY and CDR2 SMNVEV (reference sequence). The CDR3 totals 11 residues. The CDR3: CASSSLHTQYF. The CDR3 nucleotides are TGTGCCAGCAGTTCACTACATACGCAGTATTTT.

The chain employs TRBV7-9 and TRBJ1-2, with 12 bases that match TRBD1. The CDR3 sequence is 16 residues long. Germline-derived CDR1 and CDR2 are SEHNR and FQNEAQ (reference sequence). With 5 bases clipped from V and 7 bases from J, the junction kept 11 bases outside the gene matches. The CDR3 DNA is TGTGCCAGCAGCCTAAGTATGGGACAGGGGGCTTTTGGCTACACCTTC. Its translation is CASSLSMGQGAFGYTF. The full variable domain, in which reference TRBV7-9 and TRBJ1-2 provide the parts outside the CDR3, is DTGVSQNPRHKITKRGQNVTFRCDPISEHNRLYWYRQTLGQGPEFLTYFQNEAQLEKSRLLSDRFSAERPKGSFSTLEIQRTEQGDSAMYLCASSLSMGQGAFGYTFGSGTRLTVV.

The chain has TRBV13 and TRBJ1-1, with D unclear. The CDR3 loop spans 14 amino acids. Germline CDR1 is PRHDT and CDR2 is FYEKMQ (reference sequence). V was clipped by 5 bases and J by 1 base, with 11 bases between them. The CDR3, as DNA: TGTGCCAGCAGCCCCCCCGGTGAGAACACTGAAGCTTTCTTT. Translating gives CASSPPGENTEAFF. The full variable domain, completed using reference TRBV13 and TRBJ1-1, is AAGVIQSPRHLIKEKRETATLKCYPIPRHDTVYWYQQGPGQDPQFLISFYEKMQSDKGSIPDRFSAQQFSDYHSELNMSSLELGDSALYFCASSPPGENTEAFFGQGTRLTVV.

The chain has TRBV7-2 and TRBJ2-3; 10 bases line up with TRBD2. The CDR3 length is 17 residues. Trimming removed 5 bases from V and 4 bases from J; junction bases left unmatched: 12. From germline, CDR1 is SGHTA and CDR2 FQGNSA. CDR3 sequence: CASSPQASGGAADTQYF. The CDR3 nucleotides read TGTGCCAGCAGCCCCCAGGCGAGCGGGGGGGCCGCAGATACGCAGTATTTT.

V gene TRBV5-1 combines with J gene TRBJ2-1, with 7 positions matching TRBD2. Trimming at V came to 1 base and at J to 8 bases, leaving 12 bases not matched to a gene. The CDR3 runs 16 residues. Germline-derived CDR1 and CDR2 are SGHRS and YFSETQ. CDR3 sequence reads: CASSLNSREKVDEQFF. DNA of the CDR3: TGCGCCAGCAGCTTGAATTCGCGGGAGAAGGTTGATGAGCAGTTCTTC.

This clone has only one observation. The chain links TRBV11-2 to TRBJ2-7; 11 positions agree with TRBD1. The V and J ends lost 6 bases and 5 bases, in that order; junction bases with no gene match: 6. CDR1 SGHAT and CDR2 FQNNGV come from the germline V gene. The CDR3 sequence is 14 residues long. CDR3 loop: CASRPGQGVNEQYF. The CDR3, as DNA: TGTGCCAGCAGGCCGGGACAGGGGGTAAACGAGCAGTACTTC.

The rearrangement joins TRBV13 to TRBJ2-3, with 12 positions matching TRBD2. The CDR3 length is 16 residues. Germline CDR1 reads PRHDT; CDR2 reads FYEKMQ (reference sequence). Trimming at V came to 3 bases and at J to 2 bases, leaving 3 bases not matched to a gene. The chain's CDR3 is CASSFLAGGITDTQYF. The CDR3 DNA reads TGTGCCAGCAGCTTTCTAGCGGGGGGGATCACAGATACGCAGTATTTT.

The chain uses TRBV6-5 and TRBJ2-7, with no clear D. From germline, CDR1 is MNHEY and CDR2 SVGAGI. The CDR3 totals 15 residues. V was shortened by 2 bases and J by 2 bases, with 13 bases between the two germline ends. This CDR3 reads CASSYLALEPYEQYF. The CDR3 nucleotides are TGTGCCAGCAGTTACCTGGCTCTCGAACCCTACGAGCAGTACTTC.

V usage is TRBV11-2 and J usage is TRBJ2-2, with 7 bases lining up with TRBD1. Germline CDR1 is SGHAT and CDR2 is FQNNGV. The CDR3 covers 15 residues. Losses at the gene ends were 4 bases for V and 1 base for J; bases not matched to a gene: 3. In DNA, the CDR3 is TGTGCCAGCAGCTGGTACAGGGGGAACACCGGGGAGCTGTTTTTT. Its protein product is CASSWYRGNTGELFF.

The J gene is TRBJ2-5, the V gene TRBV2; no clear D gene. CDR1 SNHLY and CDR2 FYNNEI come from the germline V gene. V was cut by 3 bases and J by 5 bases, with 16 bases left in between. CDR3 size: 15 residues. CDR3 DNA: TGTGCCAGCAGTGACGGGTCAGTTGTCCGGGAGACCCAGTACTTC. It is translated as CASSDGSVVRETQYF.